These T cell receptor beta chains were read from a single sample in a study of blood T cell repertoires in COVID-19. Assay used: immunoSEQ multiplex PCR; TCRdb lists only in-frame clones, some missing. This table holds fewer than 400,000 clones, 85% found once. Sample: PBMCs or T cells enriched from blood (not recorded which). Receptors originate from a woman younger than 45 who had been exposed to COVID-19. Each CDR3 is given with its conserved first and last residue. A D gene is named only where the DNA matches it firmly. The size of a clone is reported for some rows only, either as once, few or many, or as a class for expanded clones.

cdr3_aa	cdr3_nt	j_call	d_call	v_call	clone_size
CASSPGQGMGTEAFF	TGCGCCAGCAGCCCAGGACAGGGGATGGGCACTGAAGCTTTCTTT	TRBJ1-1	TRBD1	TRBV5-1	once
CASSFYIGDEKLFF	TGCGCCAGCAGCTTTTACATAGGGGATGAAAAACTGTTTTTT	TRBJ1-4	NA	TRBV5-1	once
CASSLYGTALFYEQFF	TGTGCCAGCAGTTTGTACGGGACAGCCCTATTTTATGAGCAGTTCTTC	TRBJ2-1	TRBD1	TRBV27	NA
CASAGTGTYGYTF	TGTGCCAGCGCCGGGACAGGGACTTATGGCTACACCTTC	TRBJ1-2	TRBD1	TRBV19	NA
CASSEGTGNTIYF	TGTGCCAGTAGCGAGGGAACGGGAAACACCATATATTTT	TRBJ1-3	NA	TRBV19	NA
CASRDSVNVLTF	TGTGCCAGCAGGGACAGCGTAAACGTCCTGACTTTC	TRBJ2-6	NA	TRBV28	NA
CASSSAGTGDYEQYF	TGTGCCAGCAGTTCCGCCGGGACAGGGGATTACGAGCAGTACTTC	TRBJ2-7	TRBD1	TRBV2	NA
CASSSNPTESSNYGYTF	TGTGCCAGCAGCTCGAACCCGACAGAATCTTCTAACTATGGCTACACCTTC	TRBJ1-2	NA	TRBV7-2	NA
CATSRDRNTIYF	TGTGCCACCAGCAGAGATAGAAACACCATATATTTT	TRBJ1-3	NA	TRBV15	NA
CATSDGRLKETQYF	TGTGCCACCAGTGATGGGAGATTAAAAGAGACCCAGTACTTC	TRBJ2-5	NA	TRBV24-1	NA
CASSADRGIAGELFF	TGTGCCAGCAGCGCCGACAGGGGGATCGCCGGGGAGCTGTTTTTT	TRBJ2-2	TRBD1	TRBV7-2	NA
CASRLIRRDTAYEQYF	TGTGCCAGCAGATTAATACGCCGGGACACCGCCTACGAGCAGTACTTC	TRBJ2-7	NA	TRBV2	once
CATKQGAGAGELFF	TGTGCCACCAAACAGGGGGCGGGGGCCGGGGAGCTGTTTTTT	TRBJ2-2	TRBD1	TRBV24-1	NA
CASSQDRAGGPGEQYF	TGTGCCAGCAGCCAAGATAGAGCGGGAGGGCCGGGGGAGCAGTACTTC	TRBJ2-7	TRBD2	TRBV4-2	NA
CASSFLSRGQGQPQHF	TGTGCCAGCAGTTTTTTATCCAGGGGGCAAGGTCAGCCCCAGCATTTT	TRBJ1-5	TRBD1	TRBV28	once
CASSYGPFNNEQFF	TGTGCCAGCAGTTACGGGCCTTTCAATAATGAGCAGTTCTTC	TRBJ2-1	NA	TRBV6-5	once
CAWRISGGADTQYF	TGTGCCTGGAGGATTAGCGGGGGGGCGGATACGCAGTATTTT	TRBJ2-3	TRBD2	TRBV30	NA
CACKSYEQYF	TGTGCCTGCAAGAGTTACGAGCAGTACTTC	TRBJ2-7	NA	TRBV28	NA
CASSGGQGAHNEQFF	TGTGCCAGCAGTGGTGGACAGGGGGCCCACAATGAGCAGTTCTTC	TRBJ2-1	TRBD1	TRBV2	once
CASVRDRDSGNTIYF	TGTGCCAGCGTGCGGGACAGGGACTCTGGAAACACCATATATTTT	TRBJ1-3	TRBD1	TRBV2	NA
CASSVAGPSSYNEQFF	TGTGCCAGCAGTGTAGCGGGCCCGAGCTCCTACAATGAGCAGTTCTTC	TRBJ2-1	TRBD2	TRBV2	NA
CASSPRDEGRGYTF	TGTGCCAGCTCACCCCGGGATGAGGGTCGAGGCTACACCTTC	TRBJ1-2	NA	TRBV18	once
CASRDSSMEAFF	TGCGCCAGCAGGGACAGCTCCATGGAAGCTTTCTTT	TRBJ1-1	NA	TRBV5-1	NA
CASSLDRGQPQHF	TGTGCCAGCAGTTTGGACAGGGGTCAGCCCCAGCATTTT	TRBJ1-5	TRBD1	TRBV6-2/TRBV6-3	NA
CASRRQGAAFF	TGTGCCAGCAGGCGACAGGGGGCCGCTTTCTTT	TRBJ1-1	TRBD1	TRBV7-9	NA
CASSYLQGTGELFF	TGTGCCAGCAGTTACCTACAGGGGACCGGGGAGCTGTTTTTT	TRBJ2-2	TRBD1	TRBV6-6	NA
CASSRDRGRETQYF	TGTGCCAGCAGCCGCGACAGGGGGCGGGAGACCCAGTACTTC	TRBJ2-5	TRBD1	TRBV6-2/TRBV6-3	NA
CSVTRTGGNEQFF	TGCAGCGTCACTAGGACAGGGGGCAATGAGCAGTTCTTC	TRBJ2-1	TRBD1	TRBV29-1	NA
CASSLTGNQPQHF	TGTGCCAGCAGCTTAACAGGGAATCAGCCCCAGCATTTT	TRBJ1-5	NA	TRBV7-2	NA
CASNVAGAHTDTQYF	TGTGCCAGCAATGTAGCGGGGGCACACACAGATACGCAGTATTTT	TRBJ2-3	TRBD2	TRBV7-9	NA
CASSLRTGGTDTQYF	TGTGCCAGCAGTTTGAGGACAGGTGGCACAGATACGCAGTATTTT	TRBJ2-3	TRBD1	TRBV2	NA
CASSNPVGGGKAFF	TGTGCCAGCAGTAATCCAGTAGGGGGGGGAAAAGCTTTCTTT	TRBJ1-1	NA	TRBV28	NA
CAIRGAGEQYF	TGTGCCATCAGGGGGGCAGGCGAGCAGTACTTC	TRBJ2-7	NA	TRBV10-3	NA
CASSFPGQGTYEQYF	TGTGCCAGCAGTTTCCCGGGACAGGGAACGTACGAGCAGTACTTC	TRBJ2-7	TRBD1	TRBV6-6	NA
CASSGGGQPQHF	TGTGCCAGTAGTGGGGGAGGCCAGCCCCAGCATTTT	TRBJ1-5	NA	TRBV19	NA
CASREQGSGNTIYF	TGTGCCAGCCGCGAGCAGGGCTCTGGAAACACCATATATTTT	TRBJ1-3	NA	TRBV5-6	NA
CASSLEAGLYEQFF	TGTGCCAGCAGCTTAGAGGCGGGATTGTATGAGCAGTTCTTC	TRBJ2-1	NA	TRBV11-2	NA
CASSILLASYNEQFF	TGTGCCAGTAGTATCCTCCTAGCGTCCTACAATGAGCAGTTCTTC	TRBJ2-1	NA	TRBV19	NA
CASSRGLAGAHGELFF	TGTGCCAGTAGTAGGGGACTAGCGGGAGCTCACGGGGAGCTGTTTTTT	TRBJ2-2	TRBD2	TRBV19	NA
CASSYGTVSNYGYTF	TGTGCCAGCAGCTATGGGACAGTTTCTAACTATGGCTACACCTTC	TRBJ1-2	TRBD1	TRBV6-5	NA